The entry below describes one T cell receptor beta chain. The V and J ends lost 6 bases and 0 bases, in that order; junction bases with no gene match: 11. The length of the CDR3 is 17 residues. In germline, CDR1 is MNHEY, CDR2 SVGEGT. This sample was included in a study of blood T cell repertoires in COVID-19. The assay was immunoSEQ multiplex PCR, and TCRdb's table has in-frame clones only and misses some. The table has roughly 290,000 clones, more than 65% seen once. The origin of this receptor is a person aged 65-85 years with COVID-19, enrolled during active disease. This chain uses TRBV6-2 or TRBV6-3 with TRBJ2-3, with 8 nucleotides matching TRBD1. The sequencing sample was made of peripheral blood. In nucleotides, the CDR3 is TGTGCCAGCAGCTCCCTTCGACAGGGGTCTAGCACAGATACGCAGTATTTT. Amino acids: CASSSLRQGSSTDTQYF.